This T cell receptor beta chain was observed in a study of a mutant IDH1 vaccine in newly diagnosed glioma. The CDR3 contains 15 residues. V was cut by 1 base and J by 7 bases, with 14 bases left in between. Germline V gene sequence: CDR1 SNHLY, CDR2 FYNNEI. As for time point: baseline, week 1 (first vaccination visit). Treatment described: pre-vaccination baseline after standard-of-care therapy. The repertoire was sequenced with immunoSEQ multiplex PCR; TCRdb's copy has only in-frame clones and lacks some. The sample lists about 92,000 clones, 83% seen once, with approximately 7.4% in the top ten. The receptor was derived from a woman aged 50 to 60 with glioma. The sample here was PBMCs, taken from a glioma patient treated with radiotherapy, temozolomide or both. The chain couples TRBV2 to TRBJ1-5, with unresolved D. CDR3 protein: CASSEERAVRQPQHF. The DNA for the CDR3 is TGTGCCAGCAGTGAAGAGAGGGCAGTAAGACAGCCCCAGCATTTT.